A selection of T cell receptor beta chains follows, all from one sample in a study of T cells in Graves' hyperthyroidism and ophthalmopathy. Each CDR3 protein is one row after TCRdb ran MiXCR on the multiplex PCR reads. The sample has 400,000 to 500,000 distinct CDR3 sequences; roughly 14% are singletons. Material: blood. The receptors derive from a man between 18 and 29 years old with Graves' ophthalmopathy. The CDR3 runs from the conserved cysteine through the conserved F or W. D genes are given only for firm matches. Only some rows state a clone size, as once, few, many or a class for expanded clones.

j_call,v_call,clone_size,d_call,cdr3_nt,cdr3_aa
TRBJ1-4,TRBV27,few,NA,TGTGCCAGCAGTTTATACCCAGGGCTATCAACTAATGAAAAACTGTTTTTT,CASSLYPGLSTNEKLFF
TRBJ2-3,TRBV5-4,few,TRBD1,TGTGCCAGCAGCATCGACAGGGTTGCAGATACGCAGTATTTT,CASSIDRVADTQYF
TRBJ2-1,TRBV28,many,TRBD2,TGTGCCAGCAGTTTATTGGGACTAGGGAATGAGCAGTTCTTC,CASSLLGLGNEQFF
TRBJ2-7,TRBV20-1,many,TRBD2,TGCAGTGCTAGCAAGTCTAGCGGACTCACCGCCTCCGAGCAGTACTTC,CSASKSSGLTASEQYF
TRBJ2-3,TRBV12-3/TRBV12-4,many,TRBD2,TGTGCCAGCAGTTTAAGAGTGCGGGAGGCTAGCACAGATACGCAGTATTTT,CASSLRVREASTDTQYF
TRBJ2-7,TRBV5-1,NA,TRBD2,TGCGCCAGCAGCCTGACTAGCGGGCCTTACGAGCAGTACTTC,CASSLTSGPYEQYF
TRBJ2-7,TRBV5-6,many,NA,TGTGCCAGCAGCTTGGTCGGGCGGGACGCCTACGAGCAGTACTTC,CASSLVGRDAYEQYF
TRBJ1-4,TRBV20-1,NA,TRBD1,TGCAGTTCATTAGCAGGGGGTGAAAAACTGTTTTTT,CSSLAGGEKLFF
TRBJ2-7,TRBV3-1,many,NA,TGTGCCAGCAGCCCCGGGCCCTACTCCTACGAGCAGTACTTC,CASSPGPYSYEQYF
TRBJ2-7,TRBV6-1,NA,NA,TGTGCCAGCAGTGAAGAGTGGGGCTCCTACGAGCAGTACTTC,CASSEEWGSYEQYF
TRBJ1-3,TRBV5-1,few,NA,TGCGCCAGCAGCTTGGTTCCAAACTCTGGAAACACCATATATTTT,CASSLVPNSGNTIYF
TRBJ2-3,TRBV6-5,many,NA,TGTGCCAGCAGTTACTCGATGGGGACAGATACGCAGTATTTT,CASSYSMGTDTQYF
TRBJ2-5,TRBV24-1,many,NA,TGTGCCACCAGTGATTCCGCAGCCCTGGGAGAGACCCAGTACTTC,CATSDSAALGETQYF
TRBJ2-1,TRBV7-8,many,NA,TGTGCCAGCAGCCCCTGGGGGGAGCCCTACAATGAGCAGTTCTTC,CASSPWGEPYNEQFF
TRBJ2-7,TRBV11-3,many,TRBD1,TGTGCCAGCAGCCCTAGAGGTTACGACAGGGGTTACGAGCAGTACTTC,CASSPRGYDRGYEQYF
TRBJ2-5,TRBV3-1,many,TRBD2,TGTGCCAGCAGCCAAGTTACTAGCGGGGGGGTCGAGACCCAGTACTTC,CASSQVTSGGVETQYF
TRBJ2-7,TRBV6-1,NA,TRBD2,TGTGCCAGCAGTGCCTCCCCGGGACTAGCGGGAGTACCCGAGCAGTACTTC,CASSASPGLAGVPEQYF
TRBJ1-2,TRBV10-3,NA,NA,TGTGCCATCAGTACCCCGAGGGGTTTGCTCTATGGCTACACCTTC,CAISTPRGLLYGYTF
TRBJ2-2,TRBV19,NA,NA,TGTGCCAGTAGTATGAGGGGGGGCACCGGGGAGCTGTTTTTT,CASSMRGGTGELFF
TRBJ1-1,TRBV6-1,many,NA,TGTGCCAGCAGTGAAACATGGGAGAACACTGAAGCTTTCTTT,CASSETWENTEAFF
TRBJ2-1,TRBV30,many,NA,TGTGCCTGGAACCTAGGGGTTACCTACAATGAGCAGTTCTTC,CAWNLGVTYNEQFF
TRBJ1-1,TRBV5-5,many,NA,TGTGCCAGCAGCTTAACAGGGATCACTGAAGCTTTCTTT,CASSLTGITEAFF
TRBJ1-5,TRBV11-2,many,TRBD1,TGTGCCAGCAGCTTAGGGCAGGGGGCTCAGCCCCAGCATTTT,CASSLGQGAQPQHF
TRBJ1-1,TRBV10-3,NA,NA,TGTGCCATCTGGACGGGGTCGGTGAACACTGAAGCTTTCTTT,CAIWTGSVNTEAFF
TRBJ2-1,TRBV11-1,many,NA,TGTGCCAGCAGCATCCTTTCGGCTCGTGAGCAGTTCTTC,CASSILSAREQFF
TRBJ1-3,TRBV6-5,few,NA,TGTGCCAGCAGTTACACTCTGGGGGGCGCGAGGGGAAACACCATATATTTT,CASSYTLGGARGNTIYF
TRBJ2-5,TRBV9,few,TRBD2,TGTGCCAGCAGCGTATTTGGCGGGAGGGCCAATGCAGAGACCCAGTACTTC,CASSVFGGRANAETQYF
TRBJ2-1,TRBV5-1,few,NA,TGCGCCAGTAGACTTTCTGAAGGGGATGAGCAGTTCTTC,CASRLSEGDEQFF
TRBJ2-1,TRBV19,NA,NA,TGTGCCAGTAGTATCGGACCGGTCAATGAGCAGTTCTTC,CASSIGPVNEQFF
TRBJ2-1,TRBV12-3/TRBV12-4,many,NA,TGTGCCAGCAGTCGGTATCTGGCTTACTACTACAATGAGCAGTTCTTC,CASSRYLAYYYNEQFF
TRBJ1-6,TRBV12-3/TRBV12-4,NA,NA,TGTGCCAGCAGTGTAGACCTACGCTCCTATAATTCACCCCTCCACTTT,CASSVDLRSYNSPLHF
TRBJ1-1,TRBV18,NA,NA,TGTGCCAGCTCAGCAACCGGGTCAAACCCGGCAATGAACACTGAAGCTTTCTTT,CASSATGSNPAMNTEAFF
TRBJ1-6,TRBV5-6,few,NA,TGTGCCAGCAGCTGGAATCCCGATTCACCCCTCCACTTT,CASSWNPDSPLHF
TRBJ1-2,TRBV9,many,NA,TGTGCCAGCAGCTCACGGGACATTCCTCATGGCTACACCTTC,CASSSRDIPHGYTF
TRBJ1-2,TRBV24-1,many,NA,TGTGCCACCAGTGACCCACGGAGCTTGGGCTACACCTTC,CATSDPRSLGYTF
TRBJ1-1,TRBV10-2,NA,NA,TGCGCCAGCAGGGACGGCAAAGAAGCTTTCTTT,CASRDGKEAFF
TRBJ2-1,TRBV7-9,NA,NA,TGTGCCAGCAGCAGATGGACTTCCAGCTCCTACAATGAGCAGTTCTTC,CASSRWTSSSYNEQFF
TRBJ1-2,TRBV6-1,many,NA,TGTGCCAGCAGTGAAGCCTCGGGGGGCGGTGGCTACACCTTC,CASSEASGGGGYTF
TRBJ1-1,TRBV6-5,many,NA,TGTGCCAGCAGTTACCACAGGGTGGTCACTGAAGCTTTCTTT,CASSYHRVVTEAFF
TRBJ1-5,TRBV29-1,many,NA,TGCAGCGTCCAGGAAGACGGTTTACAGCCCCAGCATTTT,CSVQEDGLQPQHF
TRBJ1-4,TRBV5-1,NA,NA,TGCGCCAGCAGCCCCCGAAGAATGGCCGGAGGCGAAAAACTGGTTTTT,CASSPRRMAGGEKLVF
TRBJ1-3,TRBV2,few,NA,TGTGCCAGCAGTGAACAGACCTCTGGAAACACCATATATTTT,CASSEQTSGNTIYF
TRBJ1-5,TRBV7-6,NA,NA,TGTGCCAGCAGCTTAGCGTCGGGAACACTATATAGCAATCAGCCCCAGCATTTT,CASSLASGTLYSNQPQHF
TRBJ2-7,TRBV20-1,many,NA,TGCAGTCCCTGGGGTGCCTACGAGCAGTACTTC,CSPWGAYEQYF
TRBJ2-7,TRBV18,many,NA,TGTGCCAGCTCACGAGGGACTCTCGCCTACGAGCAGTACTTC,CASSRGTLAYEQYF
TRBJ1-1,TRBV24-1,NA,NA,TGTGCCACCAGTGATTTGACCCACACTGAAGCTTTCTTT,CATSDLTHTEAFF
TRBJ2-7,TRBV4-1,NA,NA,TGCGCCAGCAGCCAAGGAGTAGGGCCTCTGAGCTCCTACGAGCAGTACTTC,CASSQGVGPLSSYEQYF
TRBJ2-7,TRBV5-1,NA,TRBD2,TGCGCCAGCAGCCCGGGACTAGGGGGAATCCAGACCTACGAGCAGTACTTC,CASSPGLGGIQTYEQYF
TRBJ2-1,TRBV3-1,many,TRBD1,TGTGCCAGCAGCCAAACACCGGGACAGGGCTGGAATGAGCAGTTCTTC,CASSQTPGQGWNEQFF
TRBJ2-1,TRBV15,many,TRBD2,TGTGCCACCAGCGCAGCGGGAGGAAACAATGAGCAGTTCTTC,CATSAAGGNNEQFF
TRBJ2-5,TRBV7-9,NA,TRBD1,TGTGCCAGCAGCTCCAAACGACAGGGTTCGGAGACCCAGTACTTC,CASSSKRQGSETQYF
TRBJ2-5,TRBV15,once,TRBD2,TGTGCCACCAGCAAGGCACTAGCGGGGCAAGAGACCCAGTACTTC,CATSKALAGQETQYF
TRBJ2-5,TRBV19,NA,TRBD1,TGTGCCAGTAGTACCTGGACAGGACAAAAGACCCAGTACTTC,CASSTWTGQKTQYF
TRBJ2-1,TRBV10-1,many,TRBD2,TGCGCCAGCAGAGCCGGGACTAGCGGGAGGGGTAATGAGCAGTTCTTC,CASRAGTSGRGNEQFF
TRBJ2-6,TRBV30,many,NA,TGCGCCCTGGTTGATGGGGCCAACGTCCTGACTTTC,CALVDGANVLTF
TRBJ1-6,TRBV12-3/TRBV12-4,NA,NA,TGTGCCAGCAGCTTAATTGGGGAAGGCACCCTCCACTTT,CASSLIGEGTLHF
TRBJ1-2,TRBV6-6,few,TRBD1,TGTGCCAGCAGTTACGGGACAGGGATTCAGGCCTATGGCTACACCTTC,CASSYGTGIQAYGYTF
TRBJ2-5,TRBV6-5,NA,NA,TGTGCCAGCAGTTACTCGTACTACCAAGAGACCCAGTACTTC,CASSYSYYQETQYF
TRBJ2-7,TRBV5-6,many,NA,TGTGCCAGCAGCTTGCGCCCAGGGTTGTCCTACGAGCAGTACTTC,CASSLRPGLSYEQYF